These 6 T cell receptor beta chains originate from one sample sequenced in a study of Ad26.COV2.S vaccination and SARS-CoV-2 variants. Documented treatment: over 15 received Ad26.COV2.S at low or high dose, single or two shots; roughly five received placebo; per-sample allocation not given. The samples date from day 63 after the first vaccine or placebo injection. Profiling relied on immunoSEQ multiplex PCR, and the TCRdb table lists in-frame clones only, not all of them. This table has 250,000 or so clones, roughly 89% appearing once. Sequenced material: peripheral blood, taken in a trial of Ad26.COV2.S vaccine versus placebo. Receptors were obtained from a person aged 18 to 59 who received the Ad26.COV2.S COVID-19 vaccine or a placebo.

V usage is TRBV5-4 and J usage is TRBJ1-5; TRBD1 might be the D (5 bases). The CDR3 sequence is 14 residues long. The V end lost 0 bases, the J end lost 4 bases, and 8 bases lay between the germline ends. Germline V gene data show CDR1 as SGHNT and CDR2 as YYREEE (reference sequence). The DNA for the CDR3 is TGTGCCAGCAGCTTGGCCGGGGCGAATCAGCCCCAGCATTTT. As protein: CASSLAGANQPQHF.

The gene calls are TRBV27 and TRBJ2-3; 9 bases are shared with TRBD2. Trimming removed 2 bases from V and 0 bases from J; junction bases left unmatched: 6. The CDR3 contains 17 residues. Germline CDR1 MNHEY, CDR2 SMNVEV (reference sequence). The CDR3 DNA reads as TGTGCCAGCAGTTTAGCGGGGGGGTTTGATAGCACAGATACGCAGTATTTT. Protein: CASSLAGGFDSTDTQYF.

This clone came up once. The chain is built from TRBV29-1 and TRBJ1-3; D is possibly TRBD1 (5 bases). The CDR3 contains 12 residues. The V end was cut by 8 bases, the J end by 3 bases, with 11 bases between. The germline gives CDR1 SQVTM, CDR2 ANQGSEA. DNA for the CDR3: TGCAGCTTCCGGGACGGTGGAAACACCATATATTTT. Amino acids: CSFRDGGNTIYF.

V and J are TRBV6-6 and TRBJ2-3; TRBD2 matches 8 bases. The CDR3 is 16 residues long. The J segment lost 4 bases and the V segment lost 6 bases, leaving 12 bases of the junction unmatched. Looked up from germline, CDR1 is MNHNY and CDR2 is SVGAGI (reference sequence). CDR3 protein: CASSLGSGRNSDTQYF. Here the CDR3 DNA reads TGTGCCAGCAGCCTCGGGAGCGGGAGAAACTCAGATACGCAGTATTTT.

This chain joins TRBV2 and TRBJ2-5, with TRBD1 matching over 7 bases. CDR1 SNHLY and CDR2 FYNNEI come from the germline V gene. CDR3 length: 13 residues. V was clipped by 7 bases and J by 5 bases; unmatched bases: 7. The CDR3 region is CASNKGQVETQYF. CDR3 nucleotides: TGTGCCAGCAATAAAGGACAGGTGGAGACCCAGTACTTC.

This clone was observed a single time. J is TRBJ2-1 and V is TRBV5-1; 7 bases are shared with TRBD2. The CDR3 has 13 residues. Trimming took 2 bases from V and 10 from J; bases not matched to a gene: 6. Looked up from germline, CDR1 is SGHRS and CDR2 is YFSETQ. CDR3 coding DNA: TGCGCCAGCAGCTTAAGGGTAGCGGGCGAGCAGTTCTTC. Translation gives CASSLRVAGEQFF.